The clone carrying this T cell receptor beta chain was seen only a few times. The antigen is unknown. The V gene's germline CDR1 is ENHRY and CDR2 SYGVKD. CDR3 length equals 13 residues. Trimming left V 3 bases short and J 6 bases short, with 8 bases between. Using a J-beta primer mix together with a sample-barcoded 5' primer, a second PCR was run for roughly 6 to 11 cycles. MiXCR was run by TCRdb on the 5' RACE reads, yielding one entry per CDR3 protein. This sample has hundreds of thousands of distinct CDR3 sequences, with around 24% found just once. This sample stems from a study of blood T cells in healthy people across ages. Study-wide findings and caveats: When set beside aged donors, long-lived donors presented more naive CD4+ cells and higher diversity.

These records were also assigned to another study, of T cells of mothers and their children. That work adds: An overlap that was slightly higher, though non-significant, was seen in related mother-child pairs versus unrelated pairs.

The sequencing sample was made of blood. This sequence was found in a boy between 10 and 17 years old in good health. The gene calls are TRBV10-3 and TRBJ2-2; the D is unclear. In DNA form, the CDR3 reads TGTGCCATCAGTGAAAGTTTCCCCGGGGAGCTGTTTTTT. As protein: CAISESFPGELFF.